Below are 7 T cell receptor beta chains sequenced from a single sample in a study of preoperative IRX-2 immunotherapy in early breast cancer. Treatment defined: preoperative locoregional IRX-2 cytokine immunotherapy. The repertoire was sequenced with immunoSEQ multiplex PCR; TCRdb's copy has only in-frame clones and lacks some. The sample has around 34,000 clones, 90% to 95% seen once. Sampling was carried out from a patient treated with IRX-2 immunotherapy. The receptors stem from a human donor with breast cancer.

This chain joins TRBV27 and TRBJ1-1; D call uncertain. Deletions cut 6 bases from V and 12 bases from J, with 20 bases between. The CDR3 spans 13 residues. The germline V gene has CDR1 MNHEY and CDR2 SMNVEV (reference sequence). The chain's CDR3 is CASRFNSLASPFF. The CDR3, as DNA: TGTGCCAGCAGATTCAACAGTTTGGCGTCCCCTTTCTTT.

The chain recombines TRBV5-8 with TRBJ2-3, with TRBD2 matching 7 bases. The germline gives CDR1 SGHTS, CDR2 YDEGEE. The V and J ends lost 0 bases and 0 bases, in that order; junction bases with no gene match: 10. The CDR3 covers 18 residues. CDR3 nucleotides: TGTGCCAGCAGCTTGGGGGGGGAGCGGGGCCGAAGCACAGATACGCAGTATTTT. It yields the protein CASSLGGERGRSTDTQYF.

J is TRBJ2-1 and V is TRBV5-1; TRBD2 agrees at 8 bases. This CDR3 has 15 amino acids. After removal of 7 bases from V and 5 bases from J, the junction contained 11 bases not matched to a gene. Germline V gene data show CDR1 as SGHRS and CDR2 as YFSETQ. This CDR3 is CASCKSGRNNNEQFF. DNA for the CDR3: TGCGCCAGCTGCAAAAGCGGGAGAAACAACAATGAGCAGTTCTTC. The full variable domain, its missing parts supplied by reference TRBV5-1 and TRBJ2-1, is KAGVTQTPRYLIKTRGQQVTLSCSPISGHRSVSWYQQTPGQGLQFLFEYFSETQRNKGNFPGRFSGRQFSNSRSEMNVSTLELGDSALYLCASCKSGRNNNEQFFGPGTRLTVL.

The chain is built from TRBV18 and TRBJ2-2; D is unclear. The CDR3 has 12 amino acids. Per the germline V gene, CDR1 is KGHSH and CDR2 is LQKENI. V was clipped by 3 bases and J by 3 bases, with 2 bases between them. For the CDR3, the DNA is TGTGCCAGCTCACCGGACACCGGGGAGCTGTTTTTT. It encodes CASSPDTGELFF.

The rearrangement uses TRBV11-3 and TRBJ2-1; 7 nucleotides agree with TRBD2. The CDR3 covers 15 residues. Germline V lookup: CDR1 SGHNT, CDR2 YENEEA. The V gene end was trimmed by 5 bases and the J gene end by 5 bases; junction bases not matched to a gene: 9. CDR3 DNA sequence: TGTGCCAGCAGCCCCACCCGCGGGAGTAACAATGAGCAGTTCTTC. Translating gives CASSPTRGSNNEQFF.

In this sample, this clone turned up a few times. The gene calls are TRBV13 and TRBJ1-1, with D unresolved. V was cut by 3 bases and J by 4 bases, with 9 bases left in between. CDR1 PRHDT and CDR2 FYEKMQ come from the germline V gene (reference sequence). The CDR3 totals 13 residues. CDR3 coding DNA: TGTGCCAGCAGCTTCCTTGGGAGCACTGAAGCTTTCTTT. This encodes CASSFLGSTEAFF. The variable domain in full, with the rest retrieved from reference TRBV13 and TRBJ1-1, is AAGVIQSPRHLIKEKRETATLKCYPIPRHDTVYWYQQGPGQDPQFLISFYEKMQSDKGSIPDRFSAQQFSDYHSELNMSSLELGDSALYFCASSFLGSTEAFFGQGTRLTVV.

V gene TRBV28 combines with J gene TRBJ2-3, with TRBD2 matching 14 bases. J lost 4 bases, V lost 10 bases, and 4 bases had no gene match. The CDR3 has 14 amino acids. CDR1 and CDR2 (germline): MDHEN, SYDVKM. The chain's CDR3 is CATSTSGRADTQYF. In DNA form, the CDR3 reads TGTGCCACCTCGACTAGCGGGAGGGCAGATACGCAGTATTTT.